These T cell receptor beta chains were read from a single sample in a study of blood T cell repertoires in COVID-19. Sequencing used immunoSEQ multiplex PCR; TCRdb keeps in-frame clones, though not all of them. The data show about 140,000 clones, around 81% seen once. Material: peripheral blood. The receptors here all came from a woman in her sixties with acute or convalescent COVID-19. Both conserved end residues are part of each CDR3. D genes are given only for firm matches. The size of a clone is reported for some rows only, either as once, few or many, or as a class for expanded clones.

d_gene: TRBD1; v_gene: TRBV7-8; abundance: -; j_gene: TRBJ2-3; CDR3aa: CASSSQGAATDTQYF; CDR3nt: TGTGCCAGCAGCTCGCAGGGGGCTGCGACAGATACGCAGTATTTT
d_gene: -; v_gene: TRBV20-1; abundance: -; j_gene: TRBJ2-7; CDR3aa: CSASWPGPYEQYF; CDR3nt: TGCAGTGCTAGTTGGCCTGGCCCCTACGAGCAGTACTTC
d_gene: TRBD1; v_gene: TRBV4-3; abundance: -; j_gene: TRBJ1-6; CDR3aa: CASSQTTGVNSPLHF; CDR3nt: TGCGCCAGCAGCCAAACGACAGGGGTAAATTCACCCCTCCACTTT
d_gene: TRBD1; v_gene: TRBV24-1; abundance: -; j_gene: TRBJ1-2; CDR3aa: CATSRDSGYGYTF; CDR3nt: TGTGCCACCAGCCGGGACAGCGGTTATGGCTACACCTTC
d_gene: -; v_gene: TRBV4-1; abundance: -; j_gene: TRBJ1-2; CDR3aa: CASSQGNGGVYGYTF; CDR3nt: TGCGCCAGCAGCCAAGGTAACGGCGGGGTCTATGGCTACACCTTC
d_gene: TRBD2; v_gene: TRBV12-3/TRBV12-4; abundance: once; j_gene: TRBJ2-1; CDR3aa: CASRSGTYNEQFF; CDR3nt: TGTGCCAGCCGTAGCGGGACTTACAATGAGCAGTTCTTC
d_gene: -; v_gene: TRBV7-3; abundance: once; j_gene: TRBJ2-7; CDR3aa: CASSLNPISGYEQYF; CDR3nt: TGTGCCAGCAGCTTAAACCCTATATCGGGCTACGAGCAGTACTTC
d_gene: TRBD1; v_gene: TRBV6-2/TRBV6-3; abundance: -; j_gene: TRBJ1-2; CDR3aa: CASSPYGDRGGYTF; CDR3nt: TGTGCCAGCAGTCCATATGGGGACAGAGGTGGCTACACCTTC
d_gene: -; v_gene: TRBV6-1; abundance: -; j_gene: TRBJ1-2; CDR3aa: CASSEARGHYFYGYTF; CDR3nt: TGTGCCAGCAGTGAAGCGCGAGGACACTACTTCTATGGCTACACCTTC
d_gene: -; v_gene: TRBV23-1; abundance: few; j_gene: TRBJ1-6; CDR3aa: CASSPFLGDHSPLHF; CDR3nt: TGCGCCAGCAGTCCTTTTCTAGGGGATCATTCACCCCTCCACTTT
d_gene: -; v_gene: TRBV27; abundance: -; j_gene: TRBJ2-7; CDR3aa: CASRYLGGVAEGYEQYF; CDR3nt: TGTGCCAGCAGATACTTAGGGGGCGTGGCGGAGGGATACGAGCAGTACTTC
d_gene: -; v_gene: TRBV24-1; abundance: once; j_gene: TRBJ1-2; CDR3aa: CATSDGQPRLSGYTF; CDR3nt: TGTGCCACCAGTGATGGACAACCACGATTGTCTGGCTACACCTTC
d_gene: -; v_gene: TRBV5-1; abundance: once; j_gene: TRBJ1-4; CDR3aa: CASSPERNEKLFF; CDR3nt: TGCGCCAGCAGCCCGGAGCGTAATGAAAAACTGTTTTTT
d_gene: -; v_gene: TRBV28; abundance: -; j_gene: TRBJ1-6; CDR3aa: CASSVEGYNSPLHF; CDR3nt: TGTGCCAGCAGTGTAGAGGGCTATAATTCACCCCTCCACTTT
d_gene: -; v_gene: TRBV10-2; abundance: -; j_gene: TRBJ1-5; CDR3aa: CASSESRVKATGINQPQHF; CDR3nt: TGCGCCAGCAGTGAGTCGAGAGTGAAGGCTACAGGGATTAATCAGCCCCAGCATTTT
d_gene: -; v_gene: TRBV28; abundance: few; j_gene: TRBJ1-1; CDR3aa: CASSFQGQSSEAFF; CDR3nt: TGTGCCAGCAGTTTCCAGGGACAATCGTCTGAAGCTTTCTTT
d_gene: TRBD1; v_gene: TRBV7-8; abundance: -; j_gene: TRBJ1-2; CDR3aa: CASSNETGSGYTF; CDR3nt: TGTGCCAGCAGCAATGAGACAGGGAGCGGCTACACCTTC
d_gene: TRBD1; v_gene: TRBV29-1; abundance: once; j_gene: TRBJ1-2; CDR3aa: CSVTGTEGYTF; CDR3nt: TGCAGCGTTACCGGGACAGAAGGCTACACCTTC
d_gene: -; v_gene: TRBV4-1; abundance: -; j_gene: TRBJ2-7; CDR3aa: CASSQAVGVYSYEQYF; CDR3nt: TGCGCCAGCAGCCAAGCAGTAGGAGTCTACTCCTACGAGCAGTACTTC
d_gene: TRBD1; v_gene: TRBV27; abundance: -; j_gene: TRBJ1-6; CDR3aa: CASSLLPTGWNSPLHF; CDR3nt: TGTGCCAGCAGTTTACTCCCGACAGGGTGGAATTCACCCCTCCACTTT
d_gene: TRBD1; v_gene: TRBV10-3; abundance: -; j_gene: TRBJ1-5; CDR3aa: CATRDRQQNQPQHF; CDR3nt: TGTGCCACCCGGGACAGACAACAAAATCAGCCCCAGCATTTT
d_gene: -; v_gene: TRBV3-1/TRBV3-2; abundance: -; j_gene: TRBJ1-2; CDR3aa: CASRTGSYGYTF; CDR3nt: TGTGCCAGCAGGACGGGGAGCTATGGCTACACCTTC
d_gene: TRBD1; v_gene: TRBV15; abundance: -; j_gene: TRBJ2-5; CDR3aa: CATSRRTGGETQYF; CDR3nt: TGTGCCACCAGCAGACGGACAGGGGGGGAGACCCAGTACTTC
d_gene: TRBD1; v_gene: TRBV18; abundance: -; j_gene: TRBJ2-2; CDR3aa: CASSPQTGTTGELFF; CDR3nt: TGTGCCAGCTCACCCCAGACAGGGACCACCGGGGAGCTGTTTTTT
d_gene: -; v_gene: TRBV5-1; abundance: -; j_gene: TRBJ1-2; CDR3aa: CASSAREDGYTF; CDR3nt: TGCGCCAGCAGCGCTAGAGAGGATGGCTACACCTTC
d_gene: TRBD2; v_gene: TRBV9; abundance: -; j_gene: TRBJ2-7; CDR3aa: CASSPGLAVTYEQYF; CDR3nt: TGTGCCAGCAGCCCCGGACTAGCGGTCACCTACGAGCAGTACTTC
d_gene: -; v_gene: TRBV3-1/TRBV3-2; abundance: -; j_gene: TRBJ1-4; CDR3aa: CASNSRREKLFF; CDR3nt: TGTGCCAGCAATTCGAGGAGGGAAAAACTGTTTTTT
d_gene: -; v_gene: TRBV30; abundance: -; j_gene: TRBJ2-7; CDR3aa: CAWSGGGKLYEQYF; CDR3nt: TGTGCCTGGAGTGGGGGGGGCAAGCTCTACGAGCAGTACTTC
d_gene: TRBD1; v_gene: TRBV2; abundance: -; j_gene: TRBJ2-4; CDR3aa: CASWGTGSDIQYF; CDR3nt: TGTGCCAGCTGGGGGACAGGGTCGGACATTCAGTACTTC
d_gene: TRBD1; v_gene: TRBV30; abundance: -; j_gene: TRBJ2-1; CDR3aa: CAWRAGGGRNEQFF; CDR3nt: TGTGCCTGGAGGGCAGGGGGCGGAAGGAATGAGCAGTTCTTC
d_gene: -; v_gene: TRBV15; abundance: -; j_gene: TRBJ1-4; CDR3aa: CATSRQIGGSLKLFF; CDR3nt: TGTGCCACCAGCAGACAGATCGGCGGCAGTCTAAAACTGTTTTTT
d_gene: -; v_gene: TRBV9; abundance: -; j_gene: TRBJ1-1; CDR3aa: CASSVGAGVLTEAFF; CDR3nt: TGTGCCAGCAGCGTAGGGGCAGGGGTACTCACTGAAGCTTTCTTT
d_gene: -; v_gene: TRBV29-1; abundance: -; j_gene: TRBJ2-1; CDR3aa: CSASPGDEQFF; CDR3nt: TGCAGCGCATCTCCGGGAGATGAGCAGTTCTTC
d_gene: TRBD1; v_gene: TRBV18; abundance: once; j_gene: TRBJ1-5; CDR3aa: CASSPKTGGDQPQHF; CDR3nt: TGTGCCAGCTCACCAAAGACAGGGGGCGATCAGCCCCAGCATTTT
d_gene: -; v_gene: TRBV29-1; abundance: -; j_gene: TRBJ2-3; CDR3aa: CSVDRSSTDTQYF; CDR3nt: TGCAGCGTTGATCGGTCTAGCACAGATACGCAGTATTTT
d_gene: -; v_gene: TRBV6-5; abundance: -; j_gene: TRBJ1-3; CDR3aa: CASSTGLGNTIYF; CDR3nt: TGTGCCAGCTCTACTGGGCTTGGAAACACCATATATTTT
d_gene: TRBD1; v_gene: TRBV10-3; abundance: -; j_gene: TRBJ2-4; CDR3aa: CAISEQRQGNNIQYF; CDR3nt: TGTGCCATCAGTGAGCAGCGACAGGGTAACAACATTCAGTACTTC
d_gene: -; v_gene: TRBV28; abundance: few; j_gene: TRBJ1-2; CDR3aa: CASSTSWTETGRGYTF; CDR3nt: TGTGCCAGCAGCACCTCGTGGACAGAGACCGGCCGTGGCTACACCTTC
d_gene: -; v_gene: TRBV30; abundance: -; j_gene: TRBJ1-1; CDR3aa: CAWSHPSGGYATEAFF; CDR3nt: TGTGCCTGGAGTCACCCCTCCGGCGGGTACGCGACTGAAGCTTTCTTT
d_gene: -; v_gene: TRBV11-2; abundance: -; j_gene: TRBJ1-1; CDR3aa: CASSFSGWTEAFF; CDR3nt: TGTGCCAGCAGCTTTAGTGGTTGGACTGAAGCTTTCTTT